This T cell receptor beta chain was sequenced in a study of T cells in women clearing cervical HPV infection. The protocol was immunoSEQ multiplex PCR, while the TCRdb copy is restricted to in-frame clones and leaves out a portion. This table holds fewer than 30,000 clones. Note on this clone: The read gets to within 3 residues of the CDR3 end, and the germline J gene fills in the rest.

The CDR3 contains 13 residues. Deletions cut 3 bases from V and 0 bases from J, with 7 bases between. Germline CDR1 and CDR2: DFQATT and SNEGSKA (reference sequence). The rearrangement uses TRBV20-1 and TRBJ2-3; D unclear. The sequence was collected from a woman aged 18 to 69 with a cervical HPV16 infection that either progressed to CIN3+ or cleared (not recorded which). Sequences were obtained from blood buffy coat. CDR3 sequence reads: CSASRESTDTQYF. The covered CDR3 bases are TGCAGTGCTAGCAGAGAAAGCACAGATACG.